This paragraph reports one T cell receptor beta chain. This specimen comes from a study of blood T cell repertoires in COVID-19. Turning to the study itself: From the United States, Italy and Spain came samples of acute and convalescent COVID-19. PBMCs, B-cell-depleted T cells, or T cells were the source of the cDNA or gDNA that made up the material.

In the study's own analysis: Counts of nucleated cells, estimated from reference gene primer amplification, were obtained. Measured with immunoSEQ multiplex PCR; TCRdb has only the in-frame clones, and not every one. Clone size and the V and J calls come from that table; the DNA yielded D and trimming. Of approximately 100,000 clones listed, 70% to 90% are singletons. The trim removed 7 bases at V and 7 bases at J, leaving 7 bases unmatched. The germline V gene has CDR1 SGHNT and CDR2 YENEEA. The CDR3 spans 14 residues. The chain joins TRBV11-3 to TRBJ2-2, with 9 bases matching TRBD1. The TCR originated in an older woman with acute or convalescent COVID-19. Source material: peripheral blood. In nucleotides, the CDR3 is TGTGCCAGCACTTCACAGGGGGCGAACGGGGAGCTGTTTTTT. It translates to CASTSQGANGELFF.